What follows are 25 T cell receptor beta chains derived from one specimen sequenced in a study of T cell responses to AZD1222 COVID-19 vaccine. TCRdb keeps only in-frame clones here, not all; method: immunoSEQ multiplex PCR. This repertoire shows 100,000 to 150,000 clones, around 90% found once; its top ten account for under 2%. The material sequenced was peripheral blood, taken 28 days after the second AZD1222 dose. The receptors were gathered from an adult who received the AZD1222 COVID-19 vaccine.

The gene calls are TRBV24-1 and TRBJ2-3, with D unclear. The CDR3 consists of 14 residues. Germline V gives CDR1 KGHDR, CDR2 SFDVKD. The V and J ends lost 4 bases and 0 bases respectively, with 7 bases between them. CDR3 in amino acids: CATSEGRSTDTQYF. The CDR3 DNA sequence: TGTGCCACCAGTGAAGGTAGGAGCACAGATACGCAGTATTTT.

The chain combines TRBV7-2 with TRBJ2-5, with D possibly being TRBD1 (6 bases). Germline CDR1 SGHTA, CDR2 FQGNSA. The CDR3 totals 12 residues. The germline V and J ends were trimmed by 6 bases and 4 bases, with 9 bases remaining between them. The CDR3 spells CASRRGLETQYF. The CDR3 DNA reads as TGTGCCAGCAGGAGGGGGTTAGAGACCCAGTACTTC.

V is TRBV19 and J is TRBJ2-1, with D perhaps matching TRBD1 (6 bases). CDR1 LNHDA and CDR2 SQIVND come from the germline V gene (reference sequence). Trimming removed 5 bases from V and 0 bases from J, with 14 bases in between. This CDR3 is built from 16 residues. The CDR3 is CASSAQGAYSYNEQFF. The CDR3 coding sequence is TGTGCCAGTAGTGCACAGGGCGCGTACTCCTACAATGAGCAGTTCTTC. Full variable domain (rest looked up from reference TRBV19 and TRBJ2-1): DGGITQSPKYLFRKEGQNVTLSCEQNLNHDAMYWYRQDPGQGLRLIYYSQIVNDFQKGDIAEGYSVSREKKESFPLTVTSAQKNPTAFYLCASSAQGAYSYNEQFFGPGTRLTVL.

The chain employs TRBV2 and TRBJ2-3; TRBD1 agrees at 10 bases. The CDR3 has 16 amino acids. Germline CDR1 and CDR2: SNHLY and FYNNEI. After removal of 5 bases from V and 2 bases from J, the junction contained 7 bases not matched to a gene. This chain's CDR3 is CASSFDGTGATDTQYF. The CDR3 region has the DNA TGTGCCAGCAGTTTTGACGGGACAGGGGCCACAGATACGCAGTATTTT.

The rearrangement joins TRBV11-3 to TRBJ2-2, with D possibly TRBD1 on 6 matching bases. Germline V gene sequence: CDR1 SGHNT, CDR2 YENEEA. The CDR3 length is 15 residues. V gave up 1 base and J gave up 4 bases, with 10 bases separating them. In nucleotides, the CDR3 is TGTGCCAGCAGCTTAGGGACAGCTACCACCGGGGAGCTGTTTTTT. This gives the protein CASSLGTATTGELFF. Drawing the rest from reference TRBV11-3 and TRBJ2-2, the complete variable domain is EAGVVQSPRYKIIEKKQPVAFWCNPISGHNTLYWYLQNLGQGPELLIRYENEEAVDDSQLPKDRFSAERLKGVDSTLKIQPAELGDSAVYLCASSLGTATTGELFFGEGSRLTVL.

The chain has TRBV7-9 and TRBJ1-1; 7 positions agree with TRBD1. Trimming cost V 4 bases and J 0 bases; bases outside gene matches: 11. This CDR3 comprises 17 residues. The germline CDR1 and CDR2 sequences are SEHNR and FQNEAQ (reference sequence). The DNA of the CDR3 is TGTGCCAGCAGCTGGGGCGGGGGGACAGACATGAACACTGAAGCTTTCTTT. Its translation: CASSWGGGTDMNTEAFF.

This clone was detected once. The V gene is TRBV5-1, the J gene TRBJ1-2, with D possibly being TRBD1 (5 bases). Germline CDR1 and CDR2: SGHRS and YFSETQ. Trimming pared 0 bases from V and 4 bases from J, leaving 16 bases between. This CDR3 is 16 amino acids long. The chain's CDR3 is CASSLGVRTPPYGYTF. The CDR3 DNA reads TGCGCCAGCAGCTTGGGGGTTCGGACACCTCCCTATGGCTACACCTTC.

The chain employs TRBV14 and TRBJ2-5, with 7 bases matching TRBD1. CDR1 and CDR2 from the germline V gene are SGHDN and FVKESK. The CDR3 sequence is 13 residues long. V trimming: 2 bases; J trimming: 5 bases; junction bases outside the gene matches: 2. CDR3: CASSQQGEETQYF. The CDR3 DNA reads TGTGCCAGCAGCCAACAGGGGGAGGAGACCCAGTACTTC.

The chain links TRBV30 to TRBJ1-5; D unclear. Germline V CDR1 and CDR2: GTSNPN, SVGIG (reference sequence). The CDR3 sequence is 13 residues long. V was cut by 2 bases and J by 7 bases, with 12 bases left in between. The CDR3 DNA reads TGTGCCTGGAGTTTGACCAACGGGCAGCCCCAGCATTTT. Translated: CAWSLTNGQPQHF. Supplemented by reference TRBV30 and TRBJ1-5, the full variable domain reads SQTIHQWPATLVQPVGSPLSLECTVEGTSNPNLYWYRQAAGRGLQLLFYSVGIGQISSEVPQNLSASRPQDRQFILSSKKLLLSDSGFYLCAWSLTNGQPQHFGDGTRLSIL.

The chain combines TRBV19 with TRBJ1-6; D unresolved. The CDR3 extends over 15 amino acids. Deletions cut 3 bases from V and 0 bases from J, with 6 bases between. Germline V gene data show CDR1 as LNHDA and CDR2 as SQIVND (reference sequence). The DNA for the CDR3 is TGTGCCAGTAGTATCGGGAGCTCCTATAATTCACCCCTCCACTTT. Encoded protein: CASSIGSSYNSPLHF.

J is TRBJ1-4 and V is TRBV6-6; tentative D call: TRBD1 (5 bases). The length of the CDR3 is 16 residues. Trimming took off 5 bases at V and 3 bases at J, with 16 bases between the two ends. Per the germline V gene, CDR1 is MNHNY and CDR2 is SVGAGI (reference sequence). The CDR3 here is CASSLQVLPANEKLFF. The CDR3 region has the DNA TGTGCCAGCAGTCTACAGGTTCTCCCAGCTAATGAAAAACTGTTTTTT.

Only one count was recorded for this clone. In DNA form, the CDR3 reads TGTGCCAGCAGCGAAGGACTGTTCTCTGGGGCCAACGTCCTGACTTTC. This sequence encodes CASSEGLFSGANVLTF. The chain links TRBV7-3 to TRBJ2-6; a weak D match, TRBD2 (5 bases). The V end lost 5 bases, the J end lost 0 bases, and 11 bases lay between the germline ends. The CDR3 covers 16 residues. Germline V CDR1 and CDR2: SGHTA, FQGTGA.

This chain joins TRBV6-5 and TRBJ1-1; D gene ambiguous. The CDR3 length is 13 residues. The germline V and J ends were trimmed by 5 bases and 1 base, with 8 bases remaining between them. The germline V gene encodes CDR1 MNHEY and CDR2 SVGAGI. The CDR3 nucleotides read TGTGCCAGCAGTCCCCAACAGAACACTGAAGCTTTCTTT. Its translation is CASSPQQNTEAFF.

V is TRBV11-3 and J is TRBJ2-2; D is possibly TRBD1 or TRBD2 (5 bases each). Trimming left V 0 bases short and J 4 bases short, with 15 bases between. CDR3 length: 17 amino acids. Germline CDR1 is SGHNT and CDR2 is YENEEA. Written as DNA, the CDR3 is TGTGCCAGCAGCTTAGATCTAACTGGGGGTGGCACCGGGGAGCTGTTTTTT. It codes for CASSLDLTGGGTGELFF.

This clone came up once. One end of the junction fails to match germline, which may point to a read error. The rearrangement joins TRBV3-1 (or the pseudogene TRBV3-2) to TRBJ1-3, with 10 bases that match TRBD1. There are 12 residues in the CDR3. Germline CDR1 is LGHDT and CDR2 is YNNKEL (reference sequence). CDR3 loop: CASSQGGTGALF. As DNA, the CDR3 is TGTGCCAGCAGCCAAGGGGGGACAGGGGCACTTTTT.

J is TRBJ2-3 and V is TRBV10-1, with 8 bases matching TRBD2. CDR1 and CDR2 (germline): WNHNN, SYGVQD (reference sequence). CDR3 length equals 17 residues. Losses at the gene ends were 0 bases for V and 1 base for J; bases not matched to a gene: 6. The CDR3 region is CASSESAGGAGTDTQYF. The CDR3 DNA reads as TGCGCCAGCAGTGAGTCTGCCGGGGGGGCTGGCACAGATACGCAGTATTTT.

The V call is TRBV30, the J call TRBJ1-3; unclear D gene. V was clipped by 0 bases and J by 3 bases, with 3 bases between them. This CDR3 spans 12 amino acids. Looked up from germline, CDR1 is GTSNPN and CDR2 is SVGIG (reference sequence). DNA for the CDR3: TGTGCCTGGAGTGTTTATGGAAACACCATATATTTT. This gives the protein CAWSVYGNTIYF.

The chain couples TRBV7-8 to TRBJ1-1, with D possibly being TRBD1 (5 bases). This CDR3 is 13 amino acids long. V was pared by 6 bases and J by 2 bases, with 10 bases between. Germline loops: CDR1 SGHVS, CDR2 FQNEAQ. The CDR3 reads CASSADRNTEAFF. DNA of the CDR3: TGTGCCAGCAGTGCCGACAGAAACACTGAAGCTTTCTTT. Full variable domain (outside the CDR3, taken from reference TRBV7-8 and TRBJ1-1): GAGVSQSPRYKVAKRGQDVALRCDPISGHVSLFWYQQALGQGPEFLTYFQNEAQLDKSGLPSDRFFAERPEGSVSTLKIQRTQQEDSAVYLCASSADRNTEAFFGQGTRLTVV.

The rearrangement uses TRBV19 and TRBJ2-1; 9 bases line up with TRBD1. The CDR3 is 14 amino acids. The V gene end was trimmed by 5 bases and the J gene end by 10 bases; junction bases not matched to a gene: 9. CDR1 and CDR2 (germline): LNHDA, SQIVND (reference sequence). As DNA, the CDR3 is TGTGCCAGTAGTCCGCTGACAGGGGGGTGGGAGCAGTTCTTC. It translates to CASSPLTGGWEQFF.

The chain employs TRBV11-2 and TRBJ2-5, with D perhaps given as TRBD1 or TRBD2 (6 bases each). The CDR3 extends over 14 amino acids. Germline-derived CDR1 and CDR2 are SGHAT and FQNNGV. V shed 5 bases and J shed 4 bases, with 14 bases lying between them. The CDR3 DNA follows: TGTGCCAGCAGCCAGGAGGGGGGCCGAGAGACCCAGTACTTC. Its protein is CASSQEGGRETQYF.

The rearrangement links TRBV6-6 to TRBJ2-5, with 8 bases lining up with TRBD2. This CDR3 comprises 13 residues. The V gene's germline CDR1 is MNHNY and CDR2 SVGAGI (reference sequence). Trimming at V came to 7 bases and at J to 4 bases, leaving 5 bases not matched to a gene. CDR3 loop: CASTMTSAETQYF. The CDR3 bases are TGTGCCAGCACTATGACTAGCGCAGAGACCCAGTACTTC.

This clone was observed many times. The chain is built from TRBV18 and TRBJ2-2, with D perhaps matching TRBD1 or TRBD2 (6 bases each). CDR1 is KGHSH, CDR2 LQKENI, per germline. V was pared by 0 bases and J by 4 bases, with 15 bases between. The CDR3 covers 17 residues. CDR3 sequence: CASSPPGTGGGTGELFF. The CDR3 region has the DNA TGTGCCAGCTCACCACCGGGTACAGGAGGGGGCACCGGGGAGCTGTTTTTT.

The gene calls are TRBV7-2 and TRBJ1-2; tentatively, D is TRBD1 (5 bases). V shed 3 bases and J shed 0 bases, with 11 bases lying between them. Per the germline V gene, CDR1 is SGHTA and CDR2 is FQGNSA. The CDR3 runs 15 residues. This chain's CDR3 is CASSFLGEPNYGYTF. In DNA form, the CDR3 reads TGTGCCAGCAGCTTCTTGGGGGAACCTAACTATGGCTACACCTTC.

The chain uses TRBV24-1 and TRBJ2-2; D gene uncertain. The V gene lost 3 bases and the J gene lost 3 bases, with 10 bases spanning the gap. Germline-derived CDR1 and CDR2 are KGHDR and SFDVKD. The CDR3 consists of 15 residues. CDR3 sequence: CATSDPWSDTGELFF. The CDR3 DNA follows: TGTGCCACCAGTGATCCCTGGTCCGACACCGGGGAGCTGTTTTTT.

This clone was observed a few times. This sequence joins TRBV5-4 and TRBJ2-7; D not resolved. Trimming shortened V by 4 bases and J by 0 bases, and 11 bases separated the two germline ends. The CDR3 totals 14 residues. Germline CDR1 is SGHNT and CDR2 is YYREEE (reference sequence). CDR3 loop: CASSKGMSSYEQYF. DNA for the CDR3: TGTGCCAGCAGCAAAGGGATGAGCTCCTACGAGCAGTACTTC.